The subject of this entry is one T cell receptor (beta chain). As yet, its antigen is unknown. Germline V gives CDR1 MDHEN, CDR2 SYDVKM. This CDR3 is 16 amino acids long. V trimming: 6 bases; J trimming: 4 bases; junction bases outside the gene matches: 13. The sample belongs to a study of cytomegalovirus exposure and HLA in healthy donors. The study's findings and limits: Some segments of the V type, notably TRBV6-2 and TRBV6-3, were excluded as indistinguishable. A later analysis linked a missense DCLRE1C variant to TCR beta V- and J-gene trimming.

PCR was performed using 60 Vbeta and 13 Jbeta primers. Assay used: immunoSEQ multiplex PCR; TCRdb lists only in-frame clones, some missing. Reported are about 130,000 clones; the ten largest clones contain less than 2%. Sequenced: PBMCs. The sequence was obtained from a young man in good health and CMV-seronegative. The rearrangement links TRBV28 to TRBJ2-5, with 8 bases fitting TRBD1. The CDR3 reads CASSPAGGSQGETQYF. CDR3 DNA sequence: TGTGCCAGCAGCCCCGCAGGGGGCAGCCAGGGAGAGACCCAGTACTTC. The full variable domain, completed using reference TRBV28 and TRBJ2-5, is DVKVTQSSRYLVKRTGEKVFLECVQDMDHENMFWYRQDPGLGLRLIYFSYDVKMKEKGDIPEGYSVSREKKERFSLILESASTNQTSMYLCASSPAGGSQGETQYFGPGTRLLVL.